The text below deals with one TCR beta chain. Per the germline V gene, CDR1 is SGHRS and CDR2 is YFSETQ. V lost 6 bases and J lost 4; bases outside the gene matches: 10. This CDR3 is 15 amino acids long. The data were obtained in a study of long-term antiretroviral therapy in people with HIV. Version v3.0 of the immunoSEQ assay ran at survey level. The protocol was immunoSEQ multiplex PCR, while the TCRdb copy is restricted to in-frame clones and leaves out a portion. Here the sample spans 35,000 or so clones, more than 60% being singletons. The TCR comes from a woman in her 50s with HIV. Sequenced here: unsorted PBMCs, sampled 2 years after starting antiretroviral therapy. The rearrangement joins TRBV5-1 to TRBJ1-2, with 9 bases that match TRBD1. CDR3 sequence (DNA): TGCGCCAGCACCCTTGGGGACAGGGACGGCTATGGCTACACCTTC. Its protein is CASTLGDRDGYGYTF.